These T cell receptor beta chains were read from a single sample in a study of cytomegalovirus exposure and HLA in healthy donors. The method was immunoSEQ multiplex PCR; TCRdb's version includes in-frame clones alone and lacks a portion of them. This sample has about 140,000 clones, with over 75% found just once. The sample comprised PBMCs. These TCRs come from a man aged 50 to 60 in good health and CMV-seronegative. CDR3s include the opening cysteine and the closing phenylalanine or tryptophan. A D gene is named only where the DNA matches it firmly. Only some rows state a clone size, as once, few, many or a class for expanded clones.

cdr3_aa cdr3_nt d_call clone_size j_call v_call
CASSSPGQGTDTQYF TGTGCCAGCAGCAGTCCGGGACAAGGCACAGATACGCAGTATTTT NA NA TRBJ2-3 TRBV5-4
CSVRRGAKETQYF TGCAGCGTCCGCCGGGGGGCCAAAGAGACCCAGTACTTC NA NA TRBJ2-5 TRBV29-1
CASSITSYNEQFF TGTGCCAGCAGTATCACTTCCTACAATGAGCAGTTCTTC NA NA TRBJ2-1 TRBV28
CASSSTANTEAFF TGCGCCAGCAGCTCGACAGCGAACACTGAAGCTTTCTTT NA few TRBJ1-1 TRBV5-1
CASTPGRVGLAGAECTDTQYF TGTGCCAGCACCCCGGGCAGGGTAGGACTAGCGGGAGCTGAATGCACAGATACGCAGTATTTT NA NA TRBJ2-3 TRBV21-1
CASSEGITQYF TGTGCCAGCAGTGAAGGTATTACCCAGTACTTC NA NA TRBJ2-5 TRBV6-1
CASSLEGTANEKLFF TGTGCCAGCAGCTTGGAAGGGACAGCTAATGAAAAACTGTTTTTT TRBD1 NA TRBJ1-4 TRBV5-8
CASSPGTGVKTQYF TGCGCCAGCAGCCCAGGGACAGGGGTGAAGACCCAGTACTTC TRBD1 NA TRBJ2-5 TRBV5-1
CASSGAQALAEQYF TGTGCCAGCAGTGGGGCACAGGCCCTGGCCGAGCAGTACTTC NA NA TRBJ2-7 TRBV6-1
CASSDRGFAEAFF TGTGCCAGCAGCGACAGGGGGTTTGCTGAAGCTTTCTTT TRBD1 NA TRBJ1-1 TRBV6-1
CASSEVRLAGGETQYF TGTGCCAGCAGTGAAGTTAGACTAGCAGGGGGCGAGACCCAGTACTTC NA once TRBJ2-5 TRBV2